This TCR beta chain stems from a study of T cell responses to AZD1222 COVID-19 vaccine. Study findings and constraints: Spike-specific TCR repertoires showed rising breadth and depth after two AZD1222 doses. Scientists sampled the repertoires only once the peak T cell response had passed. Donor demographics were predominantly white British with a female majority; clonal diversity may be underestimated.

Whether given at about 4 or about 12 weeks, second doses were pooled. As to this clone: What it recognizes is unknown.

Trimming cost V 1 base and J 4 bases, with 18 bases left between them. This CDR3 is built from 17 residues. CDR1 is LNHDA, CDR2 SQIVND, per germline (reference sequence). Clones were sequenced by immunoSEQ multiplex PCR, and TCRdb holds only the in-frame ones, with some missing. The sample consists of about 140,000 clones, 90% to 95% of them appearing once. The J gene is TRBJ2-3, the V gene TRBV19; possibly TRBD2 for D (5 bases). The source was peripheral blood, collected 28 days after the second AZD1222 dose. The receptor was isolated from an adult who received the AZD1222 COVID-19 vaccine. The CDR3: CASSIARAESRPDTQYF. The CDR3 region has the DNA TGTGCCAGTAGTATAGCACGAGCGGAGAGCAGACCAGATACGCAGTATTTT.